The 15 T cell receptor beta chains below were found in one sample sequenced in a study of blood T cell repertoires in COVID-19. Sequencing used immunoSEQ multiplex PCR; TCRdb keeps in-frame clones, though not all of them. Of around 120,000 clones listed, around four fifths are singletons. The sample was peripheral blood. These receptors were collected from a human donor in a cohort sampled during active COVID-19.

This clone was recorded a few times. The chain carries TRBV30 and TRBJ1-1, with a weak D call TRBD1 (6 bases). The CDR3 is 17 amino acids. The V gene lost 1 base and the J gene lost 3 bases, with 21 bases spanning the gap. Per the germline V gene, CDR1 is GTSNPN and CDR2 is SVGIG (reference sequence). This CDR3 reads CAWSALGAPSRYTEAFF. In nucleotides, the CDR3 is TGTGCCTGGAGTGCGCTGGGGGCTCCTAGTAGGTACACTGAAGCTTTCTTT. Full variable domain (rest looked up from reference TRBV30 and TRBJ1-1): SQTIHQWPATLVQPVGSPLSLECTVEGTSNPNLYWYRQAAGRGLQLLFYSVGIGQISSEVPQNLSASRPQDRQFILSSKKLLLSDSGFYLCAWSALGAPSRYTEAFFGQGTRLTVV.

The J gene is TRBJ1-4, the V gene TRBV6-5, with D hard to call. The germline V gene encodes CDR1 MNHEY and CDR2 SVGAGI. The CDR3 runs 12 residues. V was cut by 6 bases and J by 6 bases, with 8 bases left in between. CDR3 in amino acids: CASRDWDEKLFF. CDR3 coding DNA: TGTGCCAGCAGAGACTGGGATGAAAAACTGTTTTTT.

This chain connects TRBV27 to TRBJ1-5, with D uncertain. V gave up 6 bases and J gave up 2 bases, with 11 bases separating them. The V gene's germline CDR1 is MNHEY and CDR2 SMNVEV (reference sequence). The CDR3 spans 14 residues. CDR3 sequence: CASSSPRGNQPQHF. CDR3 DNA: TGTGCCAGCAGCTCTCCGAGAGGCAATCAGCCCCAGCATTTT.

In DNA form, the CDR3 reads TGCAGCGTTGAAATCCCTAGCGGGCGCACAGATACGCAGTATTTT. Protein sequence: CSVEIPSGRTDTQYF. The rearrangement joins TRBV29-1 to TRBJ2-3, with 8 bases that match TRBD2. Per germline, CDR1 SQVTM and CDR2 ANQGSEA. Trimming removed 2 bases from V and 1 base from J; junction bases left unmatched: 5. There are 15 residues in the CDR3.

This clone was observed a single time. The chain employs TRBV5-5 and TRBJ1-4; 8 bases fit TRBD1. V lost 4 bases to trimming and J lost 2 bases; unmatched junction nucleotides: 4. The CDR3 has 15 amino acids. Germline V CDR1 and CDR2: SGHKS, YYEKEE (reference sequence). This chain's CDR3 is CASSVTGATNEKLFF. DNA of the CDR3: TGTGCCAGCAGCGTGACAGGGGCGACTAATGAAAAACTGTTTTTT.

The J gene is TRBJ2-2, the V gene TRBV4-2, with 14 bases aligning to TRBD2. The germline V gene has CDR1 LGHNA and CDR2 YNFKEQ. Trimming removed 1 base from V and 7 bases from J; junction bases left unmatched: 8. CDR3 length: 18 residues. This CDR3 is CASSQVKGLAGVDGELFF. The CDR3 DNA reads TGTGCCAGCAGCCAAGTGAAGGGACTAGCGGGAGTGGACGGGGAGCTGTTTTTT.

The chain employs TRBV3-1 (or the pseudogene TRBV3-2) and TRBJ1-5; D may be TRBD1 (6 bases). V was pared by 0 bases and J by 6 bases, with 12 bases between. This CDR3 is 15 amino acids long. Germline values: CDR1 LGHDT, CDR2 YNNKEL (reference sequence). CDR3 region: CASSQDGGAFQPQHF. The DNA of the CDR3 is TGTGCCAGCAGCCAAGATGGGGGGGCGTTTCAGCCCCAGCATTTT.

This clone was counted a single time. The chain joins TRBV7-8 to TRBJ2-2, with 9 bases fitting TRBD1. Germline CDR1 is SGHVS and CDR2 is FQNEAQ. This CDR3 comprises 17 residues. The V segment lost 4 bases and the J segment 5 bases; nucleotides outside the gene matches: 11. CDR3 in DNA: TGTGCCAGCAGCTATACGACGGGACAGGGTTTAACCGGGGAGCTGTTTTTT. Translated: CASSYTTGQGLTGELFF.

The J gene is TRBJ2-1, the V gene TRBV5-1; 15 bases align to TRBD2. Per germline, CDR1 SGHRS and CDR2 YFSETQ. After removal of 1 base from V and 4 bases from J, the junction contained 6 bases not matched to a gene. The CDR3 is made up of 18 amino acids. Here the CDR3 reads CASSLYGLAGGGYNEQFF. DNA for the CDR3: TGCGCCAGCAGCTTGTACGGACTAGCGGGAGGGGGATACAATGAGCAGTTCTTC.

The V gene is TRBV4-1, the J gene TRBJ2-1; 10 positions agree with TRBD2. The germline V gene encodes CDR1 MGHRA and CDR2 YSYEKL. The CDR3 loop spans 16 amino acids. Trimming removed 4 bases from V and 6 bases from J; junction bases left unmatched: 9. CDR3 protein: CASSPMGLAGANEQFF. The CDR3 DNA reads TGCGCCAGCAGCCCCATGGGGCTAGCGGGAGCCAATGAGCAGTTCTTC.

This chain joins TRBV4-3 and TRBJ2-3; 13 nucleotides line up with TRBD2. The CDR3 is 20 residues long. CDR1 is LGHNA, CDR2 YSLEER, per germline. V shed 3 bases, J shed 0 bases, and the junction held 12 bases outside the gene matches. In DNA, the CDR3 is TGCGCCAGCAGCCAGGGCCCTACTAGCGGGGGGGTCTCTAGCACAGATACGCAGTATTTT. Its protein is CASSQGPTSGGVSSTDTQYF.

The chain recombines TRBV5-1 with TRBJ2-3; the match to TRBD1 covers 7 bases. From germline, CDR1 is SGHRS and CDR2 YFSETQ. The trim removed 1 base at V and 0 bases at J, leaving 2 bases unmatched. The CDR3 runs 15 residues. This CDR3 reads CASSLSGQSTDTQYF. In nucleotides, the CDR3 is TGCGCCAGCAGCTTGTCGGGACAGAGCACAGATACGCAGTATTTT.

The chain uses TRBV5-1 and TRBJ2-3; possible D gene TRBD2, 5 bases. V was shortened by 5 bases and J by 0 bases, with 10 bases between the two germline ends. The CDR3 consists of 14 residues. Germline values: CDR1 SGHRS, CDR2 YFSETQ. The CDR3 reads CASRPEVSTDTQYF. The CDR3 DNA reads as TGCGCCAGCAGACCGGAGGTGAGCACAGATACGCAGTATTTT.

V usage is TRBV12-3 or TRBV12-4 and J usage is TRBJ2-7; no reliable D call. With 6 bases removed from V and 3 bases from J, the gap between germline ends came to 9 bases. This CDR3 is built from 12 residues. The CDR3 reads CASSPFYYEQYF. For the CDR3, the DNA is TGTGCCAGCAGCCCATTCTACTACGAGCAGTACTTC.

This clone came up a few times. V gene TRBV4-1 combines with J gene TRBJ1-6, with 7 bases matching TRBD1. Germline CDR1 and CDR2: MGHRA and YSYEKL. J gave up 7 bases and V 4 bases, and 13 bases lay outside the gene matches. CDR3 length: 17 residues. The CDR3 region is CASSLRSPRTGNSPLHF. Here the CDR3 DNA reads TGCGCCAGCAGCCTCAGATCTCCCCGGACAGGCAATTCACCCCTCCACTTT.